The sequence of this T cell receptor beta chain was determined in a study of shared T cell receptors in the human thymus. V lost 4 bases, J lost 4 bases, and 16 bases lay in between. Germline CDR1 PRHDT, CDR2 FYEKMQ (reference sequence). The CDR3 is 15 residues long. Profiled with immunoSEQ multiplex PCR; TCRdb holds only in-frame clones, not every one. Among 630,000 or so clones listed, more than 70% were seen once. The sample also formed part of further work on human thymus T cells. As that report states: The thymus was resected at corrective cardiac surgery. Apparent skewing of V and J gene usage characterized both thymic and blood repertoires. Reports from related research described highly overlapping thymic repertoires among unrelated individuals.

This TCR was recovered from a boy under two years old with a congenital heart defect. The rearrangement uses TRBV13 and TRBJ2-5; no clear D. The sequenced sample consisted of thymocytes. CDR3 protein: CASSSPWMGTETQYF. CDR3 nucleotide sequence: TGTGCCAGCAGCTCCCCTTGGATGGGCACAGAGACCCAGTACTTC.